The subject of this entry is one TCR beta chain. Its antigen remains unidentified. This record comes from a study of T-cell reconstitution after alpha-beta-depleted transplantation in children. Notes on the study in general: Most T-cell counts and diversity one year after the transplant came from T cells that were newly produced. Some patients showed high day-60 TCRbeta diversity, which derived from surviving recipient T cells and thymic progenitors.

The CDR3 has 11 residues. V lost 2 bases to trimming and J lost 7 bases, with 5 bases between them. CDR1 and CDR2 from the germline V gene are MNHEY and SVGAGI. Preparing the TCRbeta library involved the use of unique molecular identifiers. TCRdb re-called the PCR reads with MiXCR, one entry per CDR3 protein. The sample lists about 830,000 distinct CDR3 sequences, around 15% occurring once. The source of this sequence is a male patient younger than 18 who had a stem cell transplant for acute lymphoblastic leukemia, so the T cells may come from the graft donor. The sequencing here drew on PBMCs, mostly from graft donor cells, taken 360 days after TCRalphabeta/CD19-depleted stem cell transplant. The chain has TRBV6-5 and TRBJ1-1; D remains unclear. The CDR3 sequence is CASSYGYEAFF. CDR3 bases: TGTGCCAGCAGTTACGGATATGAAGCTTTCTTT.